Below are 18 T cell receptor beta chains sequenced from a single sample in a study of T cell responses to AZD1222 COVID-19 vaccine. Clones were sequenced by immunoSEQ multiplex PCR, and TCRdb holds only the in-frame ones, with some missing. Of around 94,000 clones listed, roughly 85% were seen once; the top ten hold 4.5%. The specimen was peripheral blood, collected 28 days after the second AZD1222 dose. These receptors were collected from an adult who received the AZD1222 COVID-19 vaccine.

J is TRBJ1-5 and V is TRBV6-6; 11 nucleotides line up with TRBD1. The germline V gene has CDR1 MNHNY and CDR2 SVGAGI (reference sequence). The junction had 2 bases not matched to a gene; V was cut back by 6 bases and J by 7 bases. This CDR3 has 13 residues. The CDR3 protein is CASRDRGQQPQHF. The CDR3 DNA reads TGTGCCAGCAGGGACAGGGGGCAACAGCCCCAGCATTTT.

The CDR3, as DNA: TGTGCCAGCAGCTTAGCGGGACTCGGACTCAATGAGCAGTTCTTC. Its translation: CASSLAGLGLNEQFF. The rearrangement joins TRBV7-2 to TRBJ2-1, with D perhaps TRBD2 (6 bases). V was clipped by 0 bases and J by 6 bases, with 12 bases between them. This CDR3 is built from 15 residues. Germline assignment: CDR1 SGHTA and CDR2 FQGNSA.

Here the CDR3 reads CAISGSGGHQPQHF. As DNA, the CDR3 is TGTGCCATCAGTGGATCAGGGGGCCATCAGCCCCAGCATTTT. This rearrangement joins TRBV10-3 to TRBJ1-5; 8 bases fit TRBD1. This CDR3 has 14 residues. Germline V gives CDR1 ENHRY, CDR2 SYGVKD. The J segment lost 5 bases and the V segment lost 4 bases, leaving 4 bases of the junction unmatched.

This chain uses TRBV11-2 with TRBJ2-2; tentative D call: TRBD1 (5 bases). This CDR3 has 13 amino acids. V was cut by 5 bases and J by 7 bases, with 11 bases left in between. From germline, CDR1 is SGHAT and CDR2 FQNNGV. CDR3 in DNA: TGTGCCAGCAGCGGCAGGGTTGGCGGGGAGCTGTTTTTT. This encodes CASSGRVGGELFF.

The V and J genes are TRBV6-2 or TRBV6-3 and TRBJ2-7, with 8 bases aligning to TRBD1. Germline trimming cut 2 bases from V and 11 bases from J; bases unmatched to any gene: 14. Per the germline V gene, CDR1 is MNHEY and CDR2 is SVGEGT. CDR3 length: 15 residues. The chain's CDR3 is CASSYALTGVRREYF. DNA for the CDR3: TGTGCCAGCAGTTACGCGTTGACAGGGGTTCGACGAGAGTACTTC.

The genes are TRBV7-8 and TRBJ2-5; possible D gene TRBD1, 6 bases. The CDR3 runs to 13 residues. The V end was cut by 6 bases, the J end by 7 bases, with 15 bases between. Per germline, CDR1 SGHVS and CDR2 FQNEAQ. CDR3 sequence reads: CASRVRGPGTQYF. DNA of the CDR3: TGTGCCAGCAGAGTCAGGGGTCCAGGGACCCAGTACTTC.

The chain recombines TRBV28 with TRBJ2-7, with a weak D call TRBD2 (5 bases). Germline values: CDR1 MDHEN, CDR2 SYDVKM. The CDR3 has 14 amino acids. V was clipped by 6 bases and J by 2 bases, with 14 bases between them. The CDR3 region is CASSTTRTPYEQYF. The CDR3 region has the DNA TGTGCCAGCAGCACTACTAGAACCCCCTACGAGCAGTACTTC.

This chain uses TRBV27 with TRBJ1-1, with D possibly TRBD1 on 6 matching bases. Trimming took 1 base from V and 4 from J, leaving 13 bases between them. CDR3 length: 15 residues. Germline V CDR1 and CDR2: MNHEY, SMNVEV (reference sequence). The CDR3 sequence: CASSLWGQGGTEAFF. In DNA, the CDR3 is TGTGCCAGCAGTTTATGGGGGCAGGGCGGCACTGAAGCTTTCTTT.

The rearrangement joins TRBV5-5 to TRBJ1-4; D perhaps matches TRBD1 (6 bases). Trimming removed 4 bases from V and 5 bases from J, with 15 bases in between. This CDR3 has 15 residues. The V gene's germline CDR1 is SGHKS and CDR2 YYEKEE (reference sequence). CDR3 in DNA: TGTGCCAGCAGCGAGCGTGGGGGGGCGAATGAAAAACTGTTTTTT. Its protein product is CASSERGGANEKLFF. Supplemented by reference TRBV5-5 and TRBJ1-4, the full variable domain reads DAGVTQSPTHLIKTRGQQVTLRCSPISGHKSVSWYQQVLGQGPQFIFQYYEKEERGRGNFPDRFSARQFPNYSSELNVNALLLGDSALYLCASSERGGANEKLFFGSGTQLSVL.

This chain uses TRBV5-1 with TRBJ2-7; TRBD1 might be the D (6 bases). Trimming pared 1 base from V and 2 bases from J, leaving 19 bases between. CDR3 length: 17 amino acids. Germline assignment: CDR1 SGHRS and CDR2 YFSETQ. The CDR3 loop is CASSLNDGTPRPYEQYF. As DNA, the CDR3 is TGCGCCAGCAGCTTGAATGACGGGACACCCCGTCCCTACGAGCAGTACTTC.

The CDR3 nucleotides are TGTGCCAGCAGTTTGGACAGGGGGCGAGAGTGGGATCAGCCCCAGCATTTT. This encodes CASSLDRGREWDQPQHF. The V call is TRBV28, the J call TRBJ1-5, with 11 bases identical to TRBD1. CDR3 length equals 17 residues. J was trimmed by 5 bases and V by 3 bases; bases with no gene match: 9. CDR1 is MDHEN, CDR2 SYDVKM, per germline.

The V call is TRBV11-2, the J call TRBJ2-1; 7 bases are shared with TRBD2. This CDR3 has 15 amino acids. V trimming: 5 bases; J trimming: 7 bases; junction bases outside the gene matches: 11. The V gene's germline CDR1 is SGHAT and CDR2 FQNNGV. In DNA form, the CDR3 reads TGTGCCAGCAGCCCTGTGGCGGGAGTATTAAATGAGCAGTTCTTC. Protein: CASSPVAGVLNEQFF.

This rearrangement joins TRBV7-9 to TRBJ1-2, with 7 bases identical to TRBD1. The CDR3 extends over 14 amino acids. CDR1 and CDR2 from the germline V gene are SEHNR and FQNEAQ (reference sequence). V was pared by 0 bases and J by 8 bases, with 6 bases of the junction left unmatched. CDR3: CASSLATGDLGYTF. The CDR3 DNA reads as TGTGCCAGCAGCTTAGCCACAGGGGACCTCGGCTACACCTTC.

This clone was observed a single time. The chain combines TRBV3-1 (or the pseudogene TRBV3-2) with TRBJ2-2; D is perhaps TRBD1 (5 bases). Trimming pared 3 bases from V and 3 bases from J, leaving 11 bases between. The germline CDR1 and CDR2 sequences are LGHDT and YNNKEL (reference sequence). The CDR3 covers 15 residues. The CDR3 spells CASSQGPHDTGELFF. CDR3 in DNA: TGTGCCAGCAGCCAGGGGCCTCATGACACCGGGGAGCTGTTTTTT.

The rearrangement uses TRBV5-1 and TRBJ2-7; 11 nucleotides match TRBD2. The J segment lost 2 bases and the V segment lost 0 bases, leaving 4 bases of the junction unmatched. Germline CDR1 SGHRS, CDR2 YFSETQ. The CDR3 runs 16 residues. The CDR3 sequence is CASSLGQGLAAYEQYF. As DNA, the CDR3 is TGCGCCAGCAGCTTGGGGCAGGGACTAGCGGCCTACGAGCAGTACTTC. The variable domain in full, completed from reference TRBV5-1 and TRBJ2-7, reads KAGVTQTPRYLIKTRGQQVTLSCSPISGHRSVSWYQQTPGQGLQFLFEYFSETQRNKGNFPGRFSGRQFSNSRSEMNVSTLELGDSALYLCASSLGQGLAAYEQYFGPGTRLTVT.

The chain uses TRBV11-3 and TRBJ2-3; the match to TRBD2 covers 8 bases. The V and J ends lost 5 bases and 0 bases, in that order; junction bases with no gene match: 13. Germline V CDR1 and CDR2: SGHNT, YENEEA. There are 18 residues in the CDR3. CDR3 loop: CASSPGSGGPKSTDTQYF. CDR3 sequence (DNA): TGTGCCAGCAGCCCAGGGTCGGGGGGGCCGAAGAGCACAGATACGCAGTATTTT.

This clone has only a few counts. The DNA of the CDR3 is TGCGCCAGCAGCTTGGAGGGAGCTAATGAAAAACTGTTTTTT. Translation: CASSLEGANEKLFF. The rearrangement joins TRBV5-1 to TRBJ1-4; D remains ambiguous. CDR3 length equals 14 residues. Between the trimmed V and J ends, which lost 0 bases and 3 bases, there was a span of 6 bases. The germline gives CDR1 SGHRS, CDR2 YFSETQ.

CDR3 in DNA: TGTGCCATCAGTGAGTATCCTAGCTCAGACTACGAGCAGTACTTC. Protein product: CAISEYPSSDYEQYF. The chain couples TRBV10-3 to TRBJ2-7; TRBD2 is a possible D gene (5 bases). Germline CDR1 and CDR2: ENHRY and SYGVKD. Deletions cut 1 base from V and 3 bases from J, with 13 bases between. CDR3 length: 15 amino acids.